Below, 4 T cell receptor beta chains from the same sample are listed, as sequenced in a study of blood T cell repertoires in COVID-19. Clones were sequenced by immunoSEQ multiplex PCR, and TCRdb holds only the in-frame ones, with some missing. Here the sample spans about 120,000 clones, roughly 85% being singletons. The sample comprised peripheral blood. Every receptor here comes from a man older than 75 with acute or convalescent COVID-19.

The CDR3, as DNA: TGTGCCAGCAGCGGACAGGGAGGGAACACTGAAGCTTTCTTT. Translated: CASSGQGGNTEAFF. The chain is built from TRBV5-6 and TRBJ1-1; 8 bases match TRBD1. The germline gives CDR1 SGHDT, CDR2 YYEEEE. Trimming removed 4 bases from V and 1 base from J; junction bases left unmatched: 3. The CDR3 covers 14 residues.

This clone showed up many times. The rearrangement links TRBV4-3 to TRBJ2-4; D is perhaps TRBD2 (7 bases). Looked up from germline, CDR1 is LGHNA and CDR2 is YSLEER. The CDR3 is made up of 16 amino acids. The V gene lost 0 bases and the J gene lost 6 bases, with 15 bases spanning the gap. In DNA, the CDR3 is TGCGCCAGCAGCCAAGATCGGACGGGGGGCGGAAACATTCAGTACTTC. Translated, it gives CASSQDRTGGGNIQYF.

The rearrangement joins TRBV6-5 to TRBJ2-6; 7 positions agree with TRBD1. Germline CDR1 reads MNHEY; CDR2 reads SVGAGI. J lost 2 bases, V lost 7 bases, and 5 bases had no gene match. The CDR3 runs to 15 residues. In DNA, the CDR3 is TGTGCCAGCAAAGAGCAGGGGGCTGGGGCCAACGTCCTGACTTTC. It translates to CASKEQGAGANVLTF.

The V gene is TRBV5-8, the J gene TRBJ2-3; TRBD1 matches at 7 bases. CDR1 and CDR2 (germline): SGHTS, YDEGEE. The CDR3 runs 14 residues. V gave up 3 bases and J gave up 1 base; unmatched junction bases: 2. The CDR3 here is CASSWDRGTDTQYF. CDR3 sequence (DNA): TGTGCCAGCAGCTGGGACAGAGGCACAGATACGCAGTATTTT.